What follows are 7 T cell receptor beta chains derived from one specimen sequenced in a study of CD8 T cells in ankylosing spondylitis. TCRdb reanalysed the 5' RACE reads using MiXCR and keeps one entry per CDR3 protein. In the table there are 300,000 to 400,000 distinct CDR3 sequences, approximately 15% of which are singletons. Sample: blood, either unsorted or a sorted T cell fraction (not recorded which). The receptors were gathered from a male donor with ankylosing spondylitis or in good health (not recorded which).

The chain carries TRBV2 and TRBJ2-7, with a tentative D call TRBD2 (5 bases). From germline, CDR1 is SNHLY and CDR2 FYNNEI. The CDR3 is 14 residues long. The ends were cut back, 4 bases at V and 5 bases at J, with 15 bases in the middle. CDR3 sequence: CASSVLLGTHEQYF. In nucleotides, the CDR3 is TGTGCCAGCAGTGTTCTACTAGGTACCCACGAGCAGTACTTC.

The CDR3 region has the DNA TGTGCCAGTAGTCCACGTAATCAGCCCCAGCATTTT. This sequence encodes CASSPRNQPQHF. The chain carries TRBV19 and TRBJ1-5; D ambiguous. This CDR3 has 12 residues. Germline V CDR1 and CDR2: LNHDA, SQIVND (reference sequence). V was cut by 5 bases and J by 4 bases, with 6 bases left in between.

This chain joins TRBV5-1 and TRBJ2-5, with a possible D match to TRBD2 (6 bases). Germline V gives CDR1 SGHRS, CDR2 YFSETQ. CDR3 size: 15 residues. Trimming removed 0 bases at V and 1 base at J, with 10 bases between. Here the CDR3 reads CASSLAVGGQETQYF. In nucleotides, the CDR3 is TGCGCCAGCAGCTTGGCCGTCGGGGGCCAAGAGACCCAGTACTTC.

Only a few counts were recorded for this clonotype. This rearrangement joins TRBV7-8 to TRBJ2-1; D is uncertain. The CDR3 length is 13 residues. The V gene's germline CDR1 is SGHVS and CDR2 FQNEAQ. The V gene lost 1 base and the J gene lost 6 bases, with 7 bases spanning the gap. For the CDR3, the DNA is TGTGCCAGCAGCTTAGAAAGACCCAATGAGCAGTTCTTC. Translating it yields CASSLERPNEQFF.

This clonotype has at least ten counts. The chain uses TRBV10-2 and TRBJ2-7; D remains ambiguous. V was cut by 3 bases and J by 0 bases, with 9 bases left in between. This CDR3 is built from 14 residues. In germline, CDR1 is WSHSY, CDR2 SAAADI. The CDR3, as DNA: TGCGCCAGCAGTGACCACAGTGGCTCCTACGAGCAGTACTTC. Its translation: CASSDHSGSYEQYF.

This clonotype was recorded a few times. This chain joins TRBV5-1 and TRBJ1-2; 8 bases are shared with TRBD1. V lost 7 bases to trimming and J lost 4 bases; unmatched junction nucleotides: 12. This CDR3 comprises 15 residues. The V gene's germline CDR1 is SGHRS and CDR2 YFSETQ. CDR3 bases: TGCGCCAGCGGAATACAGGGGGACCTGACCTATGGCTACACCTTC. Residues: CASGIQGDLTYGYTF.

V usage is TRBV29-1 and J usage is TRBJ2-1; D is perhaps TRBD2 (6 bases). Trimming took 6 bases from V and 5 from J, leaving 17 bases between them. Germline CDR1 reads SQVTM; CDR2 reads ANQGSEA. This CDR3 spans 14 amino acids. CDR3 sequence (DNA): TGCAGCGTCCCACGGAGGGAACTTGACAATGAGCAGTTCTTC. Its protein is CSVPRRELDNEQFF.